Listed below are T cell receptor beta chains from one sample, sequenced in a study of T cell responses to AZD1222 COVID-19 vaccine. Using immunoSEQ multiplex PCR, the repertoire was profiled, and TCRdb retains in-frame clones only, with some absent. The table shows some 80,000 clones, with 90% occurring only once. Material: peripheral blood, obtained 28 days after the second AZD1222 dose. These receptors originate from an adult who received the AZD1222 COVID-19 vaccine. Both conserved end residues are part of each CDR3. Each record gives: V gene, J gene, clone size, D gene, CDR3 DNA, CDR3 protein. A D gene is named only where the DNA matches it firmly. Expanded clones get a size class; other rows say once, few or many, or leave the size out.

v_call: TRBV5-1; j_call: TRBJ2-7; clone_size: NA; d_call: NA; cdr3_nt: TGCGCCAGCAGCTTGGCCGGAGGGATCTCCTACGAGCAGTACTTC; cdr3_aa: CASSLAGGISYEQYF
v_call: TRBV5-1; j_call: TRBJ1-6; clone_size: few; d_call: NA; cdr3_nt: TGCGCCAGCAGCTTAGTCTCCCTTGGACACTCCTATAATTCACCCCTCCACTTT; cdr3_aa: CASSLVSLGHSYNSPLHF
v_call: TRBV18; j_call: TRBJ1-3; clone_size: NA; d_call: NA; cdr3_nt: TGTGCCAGTGAGGAAGGGGTCTCTGGAAACACCATATATTTT; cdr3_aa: CASEEGVSGNTIYF
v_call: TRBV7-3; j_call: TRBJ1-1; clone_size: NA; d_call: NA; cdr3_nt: TGTGCCAGCAGCTTAACTACTTGGCAGGGGCGCGCCGGCACTGAAGCTTTCTTT; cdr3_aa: CASSLTTWQGRAGTEAFF
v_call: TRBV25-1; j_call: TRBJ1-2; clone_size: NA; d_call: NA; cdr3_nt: TGTGCCAGCAGTGAAAGGACAGTCCGGGAAAACTATGGCTACACCTTC; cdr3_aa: CASSERTVRENYGYTF
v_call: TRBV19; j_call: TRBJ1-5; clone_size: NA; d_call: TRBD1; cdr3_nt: TGTGCCAGTACCACCGGACAGGGTCTGCACCAGCCCCAGCATTTT; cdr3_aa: CASTTGQGLHQPQHF
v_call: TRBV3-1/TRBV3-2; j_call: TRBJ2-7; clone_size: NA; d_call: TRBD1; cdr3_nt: TGTGCCAGCAGCCGGGGACAGAACTCCTACGAGCAGTACTTC; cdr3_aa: CASSRGQNSYEQYF
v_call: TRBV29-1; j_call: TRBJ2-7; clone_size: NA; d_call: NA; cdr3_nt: TGCAGCGCGCTACAGGGCTCCTACGAGCAGTACTTC; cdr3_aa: CSALQGSYEQYF
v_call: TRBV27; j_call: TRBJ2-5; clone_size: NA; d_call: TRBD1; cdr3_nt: TGTGCCAGCAGAGACGGGACAGCTAACCAAGAGACCCAGTACTTC; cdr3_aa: CASRDGTANQETQYF
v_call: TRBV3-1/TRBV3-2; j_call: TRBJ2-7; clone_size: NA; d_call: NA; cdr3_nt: TGTGCCAGCAGCCCCTGGGGGCTCGAGCAGTACTTC; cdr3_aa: CASSPWGLEQYF
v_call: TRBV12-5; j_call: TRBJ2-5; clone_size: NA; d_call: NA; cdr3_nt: TGTGCTAGTGGTTTGCACAGTGGGACCCAGTACTTC; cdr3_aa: CASGLHSGTQYF
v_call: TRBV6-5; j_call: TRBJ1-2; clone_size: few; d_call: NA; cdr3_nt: TGTGCCAGCCTCAGGCTGGGGGATGGCTACACCTTC; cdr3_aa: CASLRLGDGYTF
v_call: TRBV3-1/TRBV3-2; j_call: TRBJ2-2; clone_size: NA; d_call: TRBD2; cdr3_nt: TGTGCCAGCAGTCTAACTAGCGGGGGGGCCGGCGGGGAGCTGTTTTTT; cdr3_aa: CASSLTSGGAGGELFF
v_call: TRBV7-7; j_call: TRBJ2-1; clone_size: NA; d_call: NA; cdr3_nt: TGTGCCAGCAGCTTAGGAGGGTCCCACAATGAGCAGTTCTTC; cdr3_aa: CASSLGGSHNEQFF
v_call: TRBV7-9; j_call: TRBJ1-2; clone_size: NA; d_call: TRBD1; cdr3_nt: TGTGCCAGCAGCGCTCGACAGGGGACTTACGAGGGCTACACCTTC; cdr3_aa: CASSARQGTYEGYTF
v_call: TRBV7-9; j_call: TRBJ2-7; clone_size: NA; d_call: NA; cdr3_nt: TGTGCCAGCAGCCCCGACACGATCTCCTACGAGCAGTACTTC; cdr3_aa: CASSPDTISYEQYF
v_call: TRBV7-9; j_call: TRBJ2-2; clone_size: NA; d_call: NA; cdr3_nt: TGTGCCAGCCGACCCGGGATGAACACCGGGGAGCTGTTTTTT; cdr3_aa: CASRPGMNTGELFF
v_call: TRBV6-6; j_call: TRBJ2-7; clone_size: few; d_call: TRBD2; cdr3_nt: TGTGCCAGCAGTAGATCCGGGACTAGCGGGAGCCAGCGCCGCGAGCAGTACTTC; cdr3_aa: CASSRSGTSGSQRREQYF
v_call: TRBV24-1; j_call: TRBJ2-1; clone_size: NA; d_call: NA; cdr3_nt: TGTGCCACCAGTGGAGACGGGCGGGCGGCCTACAATGAGCAGTTCTTC; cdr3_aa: CATSGDGRAAYNEQFF
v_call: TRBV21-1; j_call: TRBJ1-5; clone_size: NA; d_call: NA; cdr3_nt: TGTGCCAGCAGCAGGGGACAGAGCAATCAGCCCCAGCATTTT; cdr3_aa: CASSRGQSNQPQHF
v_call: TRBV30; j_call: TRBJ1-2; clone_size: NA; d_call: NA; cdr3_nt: TGTGCCTGGGCTAGACAGGCCTCTGGCTACACCTTC; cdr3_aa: CAWARQASGYTF
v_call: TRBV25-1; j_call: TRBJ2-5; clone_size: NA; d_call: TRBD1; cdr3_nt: TGTGCCAGCAGTGCGGCAGGGGGCGGCCGTGAGACCCAGTACTTC; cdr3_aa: CASSAAGGGRETQYF
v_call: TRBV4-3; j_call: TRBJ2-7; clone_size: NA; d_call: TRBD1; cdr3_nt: TGCGCCAGCAGCAACCGGGACAGGGGCTACGAGCAGTACTTC; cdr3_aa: CASSNRDRGYEQYF
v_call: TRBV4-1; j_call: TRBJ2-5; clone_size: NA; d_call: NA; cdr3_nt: TGCGCCAGCAGCCAAGGCCCAGTTCCCGAGACCCAGTACTTC; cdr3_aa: CASSQGPVPETQYF
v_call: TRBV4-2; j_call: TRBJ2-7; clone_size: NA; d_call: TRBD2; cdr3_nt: TGTGCCAGCAGCGAAGGGACTAGCGCAACCTACGAGCAGTACTTC; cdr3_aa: CASSEGTSATYEQYF
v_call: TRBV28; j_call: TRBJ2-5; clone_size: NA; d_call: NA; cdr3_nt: TGTGCCAGCAGCTCACAGGTCGGATTGCAAGAGACCCAGTACTTC; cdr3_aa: CASSSQVGLQETQYF
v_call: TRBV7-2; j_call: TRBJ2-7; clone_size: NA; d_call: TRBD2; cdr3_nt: TGTGCCAGCACTCGGGCTAGCGGGAGTACTTACGAGCAGTACTTC; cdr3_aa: CASTRASGSTYEQYF
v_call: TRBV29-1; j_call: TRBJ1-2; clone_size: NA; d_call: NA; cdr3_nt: TGCAGCGTCCGAGGTGGGGGAGCCTATGGCTACACCTTC; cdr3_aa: CSVRGGGAYGYTF
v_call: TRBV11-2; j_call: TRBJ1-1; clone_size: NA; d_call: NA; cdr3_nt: TGTGCCAGCAGCTTAACTGAAGCTTTCTTT; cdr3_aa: CASSLTEAFF
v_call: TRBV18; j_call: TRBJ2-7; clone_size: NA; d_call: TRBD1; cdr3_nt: TGTGCCAGCTCGCCTGGGACAGCGGTCTACGAGCAGTACTTC; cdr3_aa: CASSPGTAVYEQYF
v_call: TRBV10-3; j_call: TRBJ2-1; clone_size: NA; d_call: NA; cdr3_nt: TGTGCCATCAATTCTGCCTACAATGAGCAGTTCTTC; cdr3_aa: CAINSAYNEQFF
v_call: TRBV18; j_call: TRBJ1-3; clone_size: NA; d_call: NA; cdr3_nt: TGTGCCAGCTCACCACGTGACCCGACAGGCTCTGGAAACACCATATATTTT; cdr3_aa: CASSPRDPTGSGNTIYF
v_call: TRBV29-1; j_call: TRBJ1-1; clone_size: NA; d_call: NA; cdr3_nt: TGCAGCACGAGGAACACTGAAGCTTTCTTT; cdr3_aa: CSTRNTEAFF
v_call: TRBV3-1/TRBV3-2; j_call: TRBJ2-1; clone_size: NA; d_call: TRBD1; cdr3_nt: TGTGCCAGCAGCCACCGGGACAGCTACAATGAGCAGTTCTTC; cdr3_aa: CASSHRDSYNEQFF
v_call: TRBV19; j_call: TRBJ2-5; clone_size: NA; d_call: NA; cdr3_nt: TGTGCCAGTAGTATGACGGGGGTCCAAGAGACCCAGTACTTC; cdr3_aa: CASSMTGVQETQYF
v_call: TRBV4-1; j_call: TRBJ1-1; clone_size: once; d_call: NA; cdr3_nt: TGCGCCAGCAGCCAAGAAAGTGGGGGACGGGCTGAAGCTTTCTTT; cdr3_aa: CASSQESGGRAEAFF
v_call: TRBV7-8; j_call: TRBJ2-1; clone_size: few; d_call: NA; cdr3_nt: TGTGCCAGCAGCCCAAGGACTGGGGGAGACAATGAGCAGTTCTTC; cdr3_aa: CASSPRTGGDNEQFF
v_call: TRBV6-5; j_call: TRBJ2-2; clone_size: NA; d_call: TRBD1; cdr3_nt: TGTGCCAGCAGTTACTCCAGACTAGACAGGGGCGGGGAGCTGTTTTTT; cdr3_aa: CASSYSRLDRGGELFF
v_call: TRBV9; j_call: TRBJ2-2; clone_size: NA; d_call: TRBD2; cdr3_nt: TGTGCCAGCAGCGTTTTACTAGCGGCCGGGGAGCTGTTTTTT; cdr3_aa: CASSVLLAAGELFF
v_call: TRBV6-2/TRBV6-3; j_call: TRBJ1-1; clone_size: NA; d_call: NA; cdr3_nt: TGTGCCAGCAGTCCCCTCTACACTGAAGCTTTCTTT; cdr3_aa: CASSPLYTEAFF
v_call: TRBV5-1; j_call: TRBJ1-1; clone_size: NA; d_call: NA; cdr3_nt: TGCGCCAGCAGCTTGATGGGTCAGGGACACGGGTACACTGAAGCTTTCTTT; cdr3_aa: CASSLMGQGHGYTEAFF
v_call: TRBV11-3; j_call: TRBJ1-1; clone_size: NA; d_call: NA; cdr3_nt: TGTGCCAGCAGCTTAGATATACAGTCGAACACTGAAGCTTTCTTT; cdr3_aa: CASSLDIQSNTEAFF
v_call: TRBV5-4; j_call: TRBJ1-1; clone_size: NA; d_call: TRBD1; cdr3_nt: TGTGCCAGCAGCTTGAGGGGACAGGGGAAAGCTGAAGCTTTCTTT; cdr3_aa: CASSLRGQGKAEAFF
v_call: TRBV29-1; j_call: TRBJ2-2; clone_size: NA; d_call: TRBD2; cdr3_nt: TGCAGCGTTGTAGTAGCGGGGGCCGCCACCGGGGAGCTGTTTTTT; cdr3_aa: CSVVVAGAATGELFF
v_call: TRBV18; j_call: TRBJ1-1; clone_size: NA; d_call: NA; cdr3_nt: TGTGCCAGCTCACTGTCATGGGGCTGGGGAGACACTGAAGCTTTCTTT; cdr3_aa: CASSLSWGWGDTEAFF
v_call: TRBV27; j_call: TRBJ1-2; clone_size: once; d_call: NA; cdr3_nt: TGTGCCAGCACGCGGGGGGATTCCTATGGCTACACCTTC; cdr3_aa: CASTRGDSYGYTF
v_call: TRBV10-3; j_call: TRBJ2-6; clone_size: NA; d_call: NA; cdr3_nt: TGTGCCATCCCTCGCCCAGGCAGTGACTCTGGGGCCAACGTCCTGACTTTC; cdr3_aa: CAIPRPGSDSGANVLTF
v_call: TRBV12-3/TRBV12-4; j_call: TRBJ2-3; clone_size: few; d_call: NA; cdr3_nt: TGTGCCAGCGGGAGGGATACGCAGTATTTT; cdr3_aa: CASGRDTQYF
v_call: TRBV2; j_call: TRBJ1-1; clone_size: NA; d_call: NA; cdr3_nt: TGTGCCAGCAGTGACAGGAACACTGAAGCTTTCTTT; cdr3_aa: CASSDRNTEAFF